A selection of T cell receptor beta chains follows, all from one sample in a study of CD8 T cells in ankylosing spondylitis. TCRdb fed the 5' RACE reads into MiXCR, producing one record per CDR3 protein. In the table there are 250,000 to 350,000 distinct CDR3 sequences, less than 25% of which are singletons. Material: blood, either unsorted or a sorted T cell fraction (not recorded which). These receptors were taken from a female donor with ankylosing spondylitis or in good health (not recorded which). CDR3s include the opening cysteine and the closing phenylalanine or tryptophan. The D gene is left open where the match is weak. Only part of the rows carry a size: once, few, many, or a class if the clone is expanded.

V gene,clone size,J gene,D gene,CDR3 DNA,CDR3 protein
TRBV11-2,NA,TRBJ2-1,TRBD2,TGTGCCAGCAGCTTAGTTCTTAGCGGGATGGTTGAGCAGTTCTTC,CASSLVLSGMVEQFF
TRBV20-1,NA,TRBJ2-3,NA,TGCAGTGCTTCCGGGGCCACAGATACGCAGTATTTT,CSASGATDTQYF
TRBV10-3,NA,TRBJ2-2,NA,TGTGCCATCAGTGATGTTTACACCGGGGAGCTGTTTTTT,CAISDVYTGELFF
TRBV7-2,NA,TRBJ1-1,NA,TGTGCCAGCAGCGTGCCAAAAAGGTATGCTTTCTTT,CASSVPKRYAFF
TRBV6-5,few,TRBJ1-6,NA,TGTGCCAGCAGTTACGCTCGAACTTCACCCCTCCACTTT,CASSYARTSPLHF
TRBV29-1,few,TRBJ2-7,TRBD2,TGCAGCGTGCGTGCGGGAGCCAACTACGAGCAGTACTTC,CSVRAGANYEQYF
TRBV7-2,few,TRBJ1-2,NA,TGTGCCAGCAGCTTAGCTTTGGGGGTGAACTATGGCTACACCTTC,CASSLALGVNYGYTF
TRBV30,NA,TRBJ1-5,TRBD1,TGTGCCTGGAGTGCTGACAGGGGGCCAGGTCAGCCCCAGCATTTT,CAWSADRGPGQPQHF
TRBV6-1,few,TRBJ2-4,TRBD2,TGTGCCAGCAGCCGGGGGGTGCCAGCCAAAAACATTCAGTACTTC,CASSRGVPAKNIQYF
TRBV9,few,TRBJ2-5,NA,TGTGCCAGCAGCGTAGGACAGAGACAAGAGACCCAGTACTTC,CASSVGQRQETQYF
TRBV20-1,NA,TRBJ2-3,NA,TGCTGTGCTCGGGACGGGAGAGGGGGCACAGATACGCAGTATTTT,CCARDGRGGTDTQYF
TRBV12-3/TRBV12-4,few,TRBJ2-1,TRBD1,TGTGCCAGCACCCTCAGGGGGCTAGGAGGCAATGAGCAGTTCTTC,CASTLRGLGGNEQFF
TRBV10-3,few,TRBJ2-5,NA,TGTGCCTCAAGGGGGGAAGGGAGGGAGACCCAGTACTTC,CASRGEGRETQYF
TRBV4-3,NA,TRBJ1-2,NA,TGCGCCAGCAGCCCGTCCCGGGACACTTATGGCTACACCTTC,CASSPSRDTYGYTF
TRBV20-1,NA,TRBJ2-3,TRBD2,TGCAGTGCTAGGCTAGCGGGAGGGCCTTATACGCAGTATTTT,CSARLAGGPYTQYF
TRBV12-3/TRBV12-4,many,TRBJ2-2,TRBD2,TGTGCCAGCACACCTAGCGGAGAGCTGTTTTTT,CASTPSGELFF
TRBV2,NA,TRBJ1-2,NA,TGTGCCAGCAGGCCCCTCTCTGGCTACACCTTC,CASRPLSGYTF
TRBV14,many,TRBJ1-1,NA,TGTGCCAGCAGCTCCACCCGTTGGACTGAAGCTTTCTTT,CASSSTRWTEAFF
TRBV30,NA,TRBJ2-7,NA,TGTGCCTGGGGCATAGCCTACGAGCAGTACTTC,CAWGIAYEQYF
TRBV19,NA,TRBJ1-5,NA,TGTGCCAGTAGCAAGCAGGCAACTAAAAGTCAGCCCCAGCATTTT,CASSKQATKSQPQHF
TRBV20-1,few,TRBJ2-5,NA,TGCAGTACCAACCCCGAGGACTCCACCGAGACCCAGTACTTC,CSTNPEDSTETQYF
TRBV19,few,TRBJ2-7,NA,TGTGCCAGTAGTATCCGGGGGGCCGCGACCTACGAGCAGTACTTC,CASSIRGAATYEQYF
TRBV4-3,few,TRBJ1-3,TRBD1,TGCGCCAGCAGCCAGGGGACGTCGAGACAGGGATTCCGAAACACCATATATTTT,CASSQGTSRQGFRNTIYF
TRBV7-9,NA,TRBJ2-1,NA,TGTGCCAGCAGCTTAGAAGCGTCGTCCAATGAGCAGTTCTTC,CASSLEASSNEQFF
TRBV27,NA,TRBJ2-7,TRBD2,TGTGCCAGCAGTTTATCGGGGGCGGGAGGTTACTACGAGCAGTACTTC,CASSLSGAGGYYEQYF
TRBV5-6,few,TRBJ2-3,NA,TGTGCCAGCAGCTTGAAGGACCGAATTCTCAGGGATACGCAGTATTTT,CASSLKDRILRDTQYF
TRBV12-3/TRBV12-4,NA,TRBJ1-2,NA,TGTGCCAGCAGTAACGGAGTACGTGGCTACACCTTC,CASSNGVRGYTF
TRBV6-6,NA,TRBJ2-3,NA,TGTGCCAGCAGTTCTTTAGCGGATACGCAGTATTTT,CASSSLADTQYF
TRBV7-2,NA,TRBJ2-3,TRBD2,TGTGCCAGCAGCTTCCGAACAGCCGGGAGGGAGACGCAGTATTTT,CASSFRTAGRETQYF
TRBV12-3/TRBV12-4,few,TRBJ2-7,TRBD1,TGTGCCAGCAGCAAAGGGGGCTTCAAGCAGTACTTC,CASSKGGFKQYF
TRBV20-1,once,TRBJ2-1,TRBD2,TGCAGTGCTAAGGATGTAGCGGGCAGCTCCTACAATGAGCAGTTCTTC,CSAKDVAGSSYNEQFF
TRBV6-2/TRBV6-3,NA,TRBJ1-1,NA,TGTGCCAGCAGTTATATATATACCGCTAAGCGGGTTTCTGAAGCTTTCTTT,CASSYIYTAKRVSEAFF
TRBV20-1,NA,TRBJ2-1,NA,TGCAGTTACTCACCTGCCTCCTACAATGAGCAGTTCTTC,CSYSPASYNEQFF
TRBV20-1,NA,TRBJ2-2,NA,TGCAGTGCTAGGGACAGCACAAACGGGGAGCTGTTTTTT,CSARDSTNGELFF
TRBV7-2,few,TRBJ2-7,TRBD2,TGTGCCAGCAGCCTATCTAGCGGGAGCTTAGTGCAGTACTTC,CASSLSSGSLVQYF
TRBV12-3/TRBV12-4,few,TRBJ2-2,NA,TGTGCCAGCAGTCACCGGGACTCCTTCACCGGGGAGCTGTTTTTT,CASSHRDSFTGELFF
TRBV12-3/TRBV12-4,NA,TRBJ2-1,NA,TGTGCCAGCAGTACCGGGACAAGGTACAATGAGCAGTTCTTC,CASSTGTRYNEQFF
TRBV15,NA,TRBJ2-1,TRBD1,TGTGCCACTATGCGGGACAGGTCATACAATGAGCAGTTCTTC,CATMRDRSYNEQFF
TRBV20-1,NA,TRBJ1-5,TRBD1,TGCAGTGCTGGGCGTCCCCGGGACAGGGGGCGAGATCAGCCCCAGCATTTT,CSAGRPRDRGRDQPQHF
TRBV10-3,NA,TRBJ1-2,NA,TGTGCCATCAGGGCAGATGAACGCTATGGCTACACCTTC,CAIRADERYGYTF
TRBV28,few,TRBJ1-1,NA,TGTGCCACCTACAGGGATACTGAAGCTTTCTTT,CATYRDTEAFF